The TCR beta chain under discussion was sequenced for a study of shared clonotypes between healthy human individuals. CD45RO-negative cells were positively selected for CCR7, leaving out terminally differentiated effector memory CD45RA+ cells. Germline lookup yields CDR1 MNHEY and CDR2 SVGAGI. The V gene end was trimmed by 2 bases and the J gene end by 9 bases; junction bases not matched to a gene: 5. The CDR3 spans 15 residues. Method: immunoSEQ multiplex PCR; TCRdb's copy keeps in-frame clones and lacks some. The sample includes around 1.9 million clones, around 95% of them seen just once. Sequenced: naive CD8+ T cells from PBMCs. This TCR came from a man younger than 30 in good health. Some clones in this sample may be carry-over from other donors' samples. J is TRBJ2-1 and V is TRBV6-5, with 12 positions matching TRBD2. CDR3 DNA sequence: TGTGCCAGCAGTTACGGTCTAGCGGGAGGGGTTGAGCAGTTCTTC. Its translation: CASSYGLAGGVEQFF.